This T cell receptor (beta chain) stems from a study of hypomethylating agent response in myelodysplastic syndrome. Study-wide context: Mean age was 72.2 +/- 6.3 years; diploid cytogenetics predominated.

Sequenced by immunoSEQ multiplex PCR; TCRdb stores in-frame clones only, minus some. This table has a few thousand clones, roughly 80% appearing once. The CDR3 is made up of 15 amino acids. Looked up from germline, CDR1 is SSHAT and CDR2 is FNYEAQ (reference sequence). This receptor was identified in a human donor with myelodysplastic syndrome. This rearrangement joins TRBV7-7 to TRBJ2-5, with D possibly TRBD2 on 5 matching bases. Near its end, the DNA agrees better with TRBJ2-7, so the J call may be wrong. Source: bone marrow, taken before or after starting hypomethylating agent treatment for myelodysplastic syndrome (not recorded which). This CDR3 is CASSPLALNSYEQYF. In DNA form, the CDR3 reads TGTGCCAGCAGCCCCTTAGCGCTGAACTCCTACGAGCAGTACTTC.